The 23 T cell receptor beta chains presented below share a single source sample, sequenced in a study of PD-L1 blockade in urothelial cancer. The data were produced by immunoSEQ multiplex PCR, yet TCRdb's version contains in-frame clones alone and is incomplete. The sample includes fewer than 50,000 clones, 60% to 85% seen only once; the top ten take roughly a tenth. Time point described: pretreatment peripheral blood. The sample in question was PBMCs, obtained around atezolizumab (anti-PD-L1) treatment. The receptors stem from a man aged 70 or older with urothelial cancer.

V and J are TRBV7-6 and TRBJ2-5; no clear D. Germline loops: CDR1 SGHVS, CDR2 FNYEAQ. The CDR3 is made up of 13 amino acids. V was clipped by 1 base and J by 7 bases, with 10 bases between them. The CDR3 coding sequence is TGTGCCAGCAGCTTAGTAGTCACGGGGACCCAGTACTTC. It specifies CASSLVVTGTQYF. The whole variable domain, remainder taken from reference TRBV7-6 and TRBJ2-5, is GAGVSQSPRYKVTKRGQDVALRCDPISGHVSLYWYRQALGQGPEFLTYFNYEAQQDKSGLPNDRFSAERPEGSISTLTIQRTEQRDSAMYRCASSLVVTGTQYFGPGTRLLVL.

The chain uses TRBV28 and TRBJ1-1, with 7 bases identical to TRBD1. CDR1 is MDHEN, CDR2 SYDVKM, per germline. The trim removed 5 bases at V and 4 bases at J, leaving 4 bases unmatched. CDR3 length: 13 amino acids. The CDR3 coding sequence is TGTGCCAGCAGTGTCAGGGGGACCACTGAAGCTTTCTTT. Encoded protein: CASSVRGTTEAFF.

The chain has TRBV18 and TRBJ2-7, with 11 bases matching TRBD1. V trimming: 6 bases; J trimming: 5 bases; junction bases outside the gene matches: 6. The CDR3 is 14 amino acids. In germline, CDR1 is KGHSH, CDR2 LQKENI. The DNA of the CDR3 is TGTGCCAGCTCTCCTAGGACAGGGGGCGACGAGCAGTACTTC. This translates into CASSPRTGGDEQYF.

V gene TRBV7-9 combines with J gene TRBJ2-3, with 11 bases fitting TRBD1. This CDR3 spans 15 amino acids. Germline V gene lookup returns CDR1 SEHNR and CDR2 FQNEAQ (reference sequence). J gave up 4 bases and V 1 base, and 1 base lay outside the gene matches. The CDR3 region has the DNA TGTGCCAGCAGCTTAGGGACAGGGGGCGCAGATACGCAGTATTTT. Translated, it gives CASSLGTGGADTQYF.

The chain uses TRBV11-1 and TRBJ2-3; tentatively, D is TRBD2 (5 bases). This CDR3 spans 15 amino acids. The V and J ends lost 2 bases and 4 bases respectively, with 13 bases between them. The germline gives CDR1 SGHAT, CDR2 FQDESV (reference sequence). CDR3: CASSLNLASPDTQYF. The CDR3 DNA is TGTGCCAGCAGCTTAAACCTAGCAAGCCCAGATACGCAGTATTTT.

The chain employs TRBV11-2 and TRBJ1-2, with 8 bases that match TRBD1. The germline CDR1 and CDR2 sequences are SGHAT and FQNNGV. The CDR3 is made up of 15 amino acids. After removal of 6 bases from V and 7 bases from J, the junction contained 13 bases not matched to a gene. The CDR3 bases are TGTGCCAGCAGTTTAACAACTCAGGGGGCGCTTGGCTACACCTTC. Encoded protein: CASSLTTQGALGYTF.

The CDR3 DNA follows: TGTGCCAGCAGCGAAGGCAGGGCAGATACGCAGTATTTT. Encoded protein: CASSEGRADTQYF. The V gene is TRBV7-3, the J gene TRBJ2-3; a weak D match, TRBD1 (5 bases). The CDR3 has 13 residues. Trimming left V 5 bases short and J 4 bases short, with 10 bases between. Germline V CDR1 and CDR2: SGHTA, FQGTGA.

The chain is built from TRBV19 and TRBJ1-4; TRBD1 matches at 7 bases. Trimming at V came to 8 bases and at J to 4 bases, leaving 7 bases not matched to a gene. Germline V lookup: CDR1 LNHDA, CDR2 SQIVND (reference sequence). This CDR3 region has 14 residues. CDR3 nucleotide sequence: TGTGCCAGTTCCTACAGGGGATTTAATGAAAAACTGTTTTTT. This encodes CASSYRGFNEKLFF.

This chain connects TRBV14 to TRBJ2-7, with D tentatively TRBD1 (6 bases). Trimming took 8 bases from V and 3 from J, leaving 17 bases between them. The CDR3 totals 14 residues. The germline CDR1 and CDR2 sequences are SGHDN and FVKESK. In DNA, the CDR3 is TGTGCCAGCGCAGGGTTTGAGGGGGTCTACGAGCAGTACTTC. Its translation is CASAGFEGVYEQYF.

This clone has a single count. The V gene is TRBV5-4, the J gene TRBJ2-5, with 8 bases that match TRBD1. The CDR3 sequence is 16 residues long. V shed 3 bases and J 1 base; nucleotides not matched to a gene: 8. CDR1 is SGHNT and CDR2 is YYREEE in the germline V gene (reference sequence). The CDR3 is CASSSRLTGAQETQYF. The CDR3 DNA reads TGTGCCAGCAGCTCACGCCTGACAGGGGCCCAAGAGACCCAGTACTTC.

The chain has TRBV27 and TRBJ2-7; 8 nucleotides line up with TRBD1. Germline V CDR1 and CDR2: MNHEY, SMNVEV (reference sequence). The CDR3 is made up of 13 amino acids. V was pared by 8 bases and J by 2 bases, with 5 bases of the junction left unmatched. The DNA for the CDR3 is TGTGCCAGCTCCCGACAGGGGCCCTACGAGCAGTACTTC. It yields the protein CASSRQGPYEQYF.

This clone was detected a few times. The chain links TRBV11-2 to TRBJ2-4; TRBD1 aligns across 10 bases. V shed 0 bases and J 8 bases; nucleotides not matched to a gene: 4. The CDR3 has 15 amino acids. Germline CDR1 and CDR2: SGHAT and FQNNGV. CDR3 bases: TGTGCCAGCAGCTTAGAGGGACAGGGGACATACATTCAGTACTTC. It is translated as CASSLEGQGTYIQYF.

The rearrangement uses TRBV5-1 and TRBJ2-7; TRBD1 matches 8 bases. The trim removed 4 bases at V and 3 bases at J, leaving 3 bases unmatched. This CDR3 is built from 13 residues. Germline V gene data show CDR1 as SGHRS and CDR2 as YFSETQ. CDR3 protein: CASSMTGDYEQYF. DNA of the CDR3: TGCGCCAGCAGCATGACAGGGGACTACGAGCAGTACTTC.

V is TRBV6-1 and J is TRBJ2-7; 7 bases map to TRBD2. Germline assignment: CDR1 MNHNS and CDR2 SASEGT. This CDR3 is built from 15 residues. The trim removed 2 bases at V and 5 bases at J, leaving 9 bases unmatched. CDR3 sequence: CASSEPRGYYDEQYF. CDR3 nucleotides: TGTGCCAGCAGTGAACCGCGGGGGTATTACGACGAGCAGTACTTC.

This chain links TRBV9 with TRBJ2-1, with D maybe TRBD2 (7 bases). V was pared by 1 base and J by 10 bases, with 18 bases between. The CDR3 has 15 amino acids. The germline gives CDR1 SGDLS, CDR2 YYNGEE. CDR3 sequence: CASSVQGQRGGEQFF. The CDR3 DNA reads TGTGCCAGCAGCGTACAGGGGCAGAGGGGAGGGGAGCAGTTCTTC.

CDR3 residues: CASRRANEKLFF. Here the CDR3 DNA reads TGTGCCAGCAGGAGGGCTAATGAAAAACTGTTTTTT. J is TRBJ1-4 and V is TRBV27; D gene uncertain. Per the germline V gene, CDR1 is MNHEY and CDR2 is SMNVEV (reference sequence). The V and J ends lost 6 bases and 3 bases respectively, with 5 bases between them. The CDR3 is 12 amino acids.

CDR3 coding DNA: TGCGCCAGCAGCCGGACCGGGACAGAGCAAGAGACCCAGTACTTC. It is translated as CASSRTGTEQETQYF. The rearrangement links TRBV4-1 to TRBJ2-5, with TRBD1 matching 7 bases. The CDR3 runs 15 residues. The germline CDR1 and CDR2 sequences are MGHRA and YSYEKL. V lost 4 bases, J lost 2 bases, and 7 bases stayed unmatched.

The rearrangement joins TRBV28 to TRBJ2-3; perhaps TRBD1 as D (6 bases). Trimming took 4 bases from V and 0 from J, leaving 11 bases between them. CDR3 size: 15 residues. Germline lookup yields CDR1 MDHEN and CDR2 SYDVKM. CDR3 loop: CASSSTGHSTDTQYF. The CDR3 DNA reads TGTGCCAGCAGTTCCACAGGGCATAGCACAGATACGCAGTATTTT. Looking up the rest from reference TRBV28 and TRBJ2-3 gives the full variable domain: DVKVTQSSRYLVKRTGEKVFLECVQDMDHENMFWYRQDPGLGLRLIYFSYDVKMKEKGDIPEGYSVSREKKERFSLILESASTNQTSMYLCASSSTGHSTDTQYFGPGTRLTVL.

This rearrangement joins TRBV5-1 to TRBJ2-5; no reliable D call. The CDR3 runs to 13 residues. CDR1 is SGHRS, CDR2 YFSETQ, per germline. Trimming stripped 2 bases from V and 2 bases from J, with 7 bases between. In DNA form, the CDR3 reads TGCGCCAGCAGCTTAGCACAGCAAGAGACCCAGTACTTC. It codes for CASSLAQQETQYF.

This chain connects TRBV19 to TRBJ2-2; 8 bases line up with TRBD1. Germline lookup yields CDR1 LNHDA and CDR2 SQIVND (reference sequence). The CDR3 consists of 15 residues. V lost 4 bases to trimming and J lost 0 bases; unmatched junction nucleotides: 1. Here the CDR3 reads CASSRTGTNTGELFF. CDR3 DNA sequence: TGTGCCAGTAGTAGGACAGGGACGAACACCGGGGAGCTGTTTTTT.

This sequence joins TRBV6-5 and TRBJ2-7; D possibly corresponds to TRBD1 (5 bases). CDR1 MNHEY and CDR2 SVGAGI come from the germline V gene. CDR3 length equals 14 residues. Trimming left V 8 bases short and J 0 bases short, with 14 bases between. CDR3 loop: CASEDSYSSYEQYF. The CDR3 DNA reads as TGTGCCAGCGAAGACAGCTATAGCTCCTACGAGCAGTACTTC.

Only one count was recorded for this clone. The gene calls are TRBV28 and TRBJ2-3; D might be TRBD2 (7 bases). Germline assignment: CDR1 MDHEN and CDR2 SYDVKM. This CDR3 has 16 residues. Trimming cost V 6 bases and J 5 bases, with 21 bases left between them. The CDR3, as DNA: TGTGCCAGCAGGCCCCGGGGGGCCCAGGCGATAGATACGCAGTATTTT. It specifies CASRPRGAQAIDTQYF.

The chain carries TRBV4-1 and TRBJ1-4; 9 bases agree with TRBD1. Germline CDR1 is MGHRA and CDR2 is YSYEKL. After removal of 3 bases from V and 8 bases from J, the junction contained 10 bases not matched to a gene. This CDR3 is built from 16 residues. DNA of the CDR3: TGCGCCAGCAGCCATCTGGGACAGGGCGTAGGCGAAAAACTGTTTTTT. Protein: CASSHLGQGVGEKLFF.